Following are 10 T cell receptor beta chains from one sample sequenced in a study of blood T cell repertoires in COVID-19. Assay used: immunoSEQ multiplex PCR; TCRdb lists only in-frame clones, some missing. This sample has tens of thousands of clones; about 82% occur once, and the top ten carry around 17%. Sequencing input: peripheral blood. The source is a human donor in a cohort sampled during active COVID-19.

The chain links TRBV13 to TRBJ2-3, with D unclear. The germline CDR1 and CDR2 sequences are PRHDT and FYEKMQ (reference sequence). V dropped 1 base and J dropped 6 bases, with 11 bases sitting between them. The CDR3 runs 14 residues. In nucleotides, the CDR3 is TGTGCCAGCAGCTTAGCCAGGCCCCAGGATACGCAGTATTTT. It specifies CASSLARPQDTQYF.

The CDR3 DNA is TGTGCCAGCAGCTTCTCCGTGAACTATGGCTACACCTTC. The encoded protein is CASSFSVNYGYTF. The chain carries TRBV7-2 and TRBJ1-2; D gene uncertain. CDR1 is SGHTA, CDR2 FQGNSA, per germline. V was shortened by 3 bases and J by 2 bases, with 7 bases between the two germline ends. This CDR3 has 13 amino acids.

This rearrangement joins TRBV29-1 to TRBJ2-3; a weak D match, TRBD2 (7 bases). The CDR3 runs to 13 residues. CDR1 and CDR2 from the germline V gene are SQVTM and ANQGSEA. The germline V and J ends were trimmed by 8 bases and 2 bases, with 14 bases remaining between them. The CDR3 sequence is CSLGGGFTDTQYF. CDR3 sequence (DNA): TGCAGCCTGGGGGGGGGCTTCACAGATACGCAGTATTTT.

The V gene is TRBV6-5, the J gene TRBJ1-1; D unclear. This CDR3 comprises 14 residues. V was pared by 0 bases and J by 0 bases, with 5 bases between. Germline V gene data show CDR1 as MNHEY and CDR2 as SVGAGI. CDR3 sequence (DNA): TGTGCCAGCAGTTACTCGGCACTGAACACTGAAGCTTTCTTT. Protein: CASSYSALNTEAFF.

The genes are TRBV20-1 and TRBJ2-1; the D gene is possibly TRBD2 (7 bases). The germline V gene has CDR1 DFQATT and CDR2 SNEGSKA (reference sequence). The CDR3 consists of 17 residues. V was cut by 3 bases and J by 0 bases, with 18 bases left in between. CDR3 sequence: CSASTGEGGVSYNEQFF. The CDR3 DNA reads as TGCAGTGCTAGTACTGGGGAGGGGGGAGTCTCCTACAATGAGCAGTTCTTC.

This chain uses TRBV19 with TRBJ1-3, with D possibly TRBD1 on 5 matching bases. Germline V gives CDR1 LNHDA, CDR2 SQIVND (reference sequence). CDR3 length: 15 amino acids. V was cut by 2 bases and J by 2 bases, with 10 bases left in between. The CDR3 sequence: CASSIMKGTGNTIYF. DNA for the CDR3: TGTGCCAGTAGTATAATGAAGGGGACTGGAAACACCATATATTTT.

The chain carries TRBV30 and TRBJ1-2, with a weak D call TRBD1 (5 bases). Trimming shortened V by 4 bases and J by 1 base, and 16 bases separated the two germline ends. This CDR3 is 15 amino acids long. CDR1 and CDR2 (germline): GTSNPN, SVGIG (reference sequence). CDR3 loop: CAWNKDSTGNYGYTF. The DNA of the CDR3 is TGTGCCTGGAATAAAGACAGCACCGGTAACTATGGCTACACCTTC.

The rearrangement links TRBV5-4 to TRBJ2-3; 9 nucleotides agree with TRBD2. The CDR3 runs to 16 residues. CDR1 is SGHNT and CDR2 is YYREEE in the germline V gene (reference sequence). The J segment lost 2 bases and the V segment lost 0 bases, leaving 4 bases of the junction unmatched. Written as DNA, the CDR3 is TGTGCCAGCAGCTTGGGGCTAGCGGGGAACACAGATACGCAGTATTTT. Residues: CASSLGLAGNTDTQYF.

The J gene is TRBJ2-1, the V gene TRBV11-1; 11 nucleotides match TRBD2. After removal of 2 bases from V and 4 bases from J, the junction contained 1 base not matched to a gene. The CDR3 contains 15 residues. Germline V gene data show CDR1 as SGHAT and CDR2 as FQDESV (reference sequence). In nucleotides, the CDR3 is TGTGCCAGCAGCTTAATAGCGGGGGGGTACAATGAGCAGTTCTTC. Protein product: CASSLIAGGYNEQFF.

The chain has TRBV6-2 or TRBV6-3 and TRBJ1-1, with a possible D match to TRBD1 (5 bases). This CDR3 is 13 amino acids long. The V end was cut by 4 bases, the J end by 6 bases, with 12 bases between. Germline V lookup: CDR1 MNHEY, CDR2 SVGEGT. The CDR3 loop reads CASSSRGGAEAFF. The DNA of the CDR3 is TGTGCCAGCAGTTCACGGGGGGGGGCTGAAGCTTTCTTT.